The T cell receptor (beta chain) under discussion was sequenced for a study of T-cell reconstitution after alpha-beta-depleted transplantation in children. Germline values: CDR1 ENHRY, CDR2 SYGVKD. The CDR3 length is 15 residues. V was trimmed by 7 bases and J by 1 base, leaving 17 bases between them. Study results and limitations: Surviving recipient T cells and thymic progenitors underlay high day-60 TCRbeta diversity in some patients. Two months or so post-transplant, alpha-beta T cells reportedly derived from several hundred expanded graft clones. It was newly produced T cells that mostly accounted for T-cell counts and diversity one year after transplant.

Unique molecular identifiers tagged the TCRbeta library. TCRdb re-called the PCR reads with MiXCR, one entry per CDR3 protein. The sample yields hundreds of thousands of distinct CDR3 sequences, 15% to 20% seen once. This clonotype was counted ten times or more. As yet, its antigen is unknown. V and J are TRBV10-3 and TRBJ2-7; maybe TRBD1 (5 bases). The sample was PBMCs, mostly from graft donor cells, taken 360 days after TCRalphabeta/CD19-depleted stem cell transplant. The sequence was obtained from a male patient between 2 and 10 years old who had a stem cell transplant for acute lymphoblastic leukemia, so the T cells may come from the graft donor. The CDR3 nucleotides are TGTGCCATCAACTCCAACAGGACACTTTCCTACGAGCAGTACTTC. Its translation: CAINSNRTLSYEQYF.